This passage covers 22 T cell receptor beta chains from one sample sequenced in a study of T cells in Graves' hyperthyroidism and ophthalmopathy. RNA transcripts were the template for amplifying TCR beta CDR3 regions. Researchers ran a first-round RT-PCR on the TCR CDR3 using the HTBI primer set. A single record per CDR3 protein comes from TCRdb applying MiXCR to the multiplex PCR reads. The sample includes around 280,000 distinct CDR3 sequences, about 13% seen only once; the top ten take roughly 7.9%. The sample comprised blood. These TCRs come from a woman aged 35 to 49 with Graves' hyperthyroidism.

This clonotype was observed a handful of times. Given a much more abundant clone one base away, this may be a read error. The conserved phenylalanine or tryptophan normally closing the CDR3 is absent here, so this likely arose from a read error. The rearrangement joins TRBV9 to TRBJ1-2, with unresolved D. Per germline, CDR1 SGDLS and CDR2 YYNGEE. The CDR3 contains 13 residues. Trimming stripped 0 bases from V and 2 bases from J, with 5 bases between. In DNA form, the CDR3 reads TGTGCCAGCAGCGTAGACAGAAACTATGGCTACACCATC. The encoded protein is CASSVDRNYGYTI.

This clonotype appeared a few times. The rearrangement uses TRBV30 and TRBJ2-1; the D gene is possibly TRBD1 (5 bases). The CDR3 runs 15 residues. Germline CDR1 and CDR2: GTSNPN and SVGIG (reference sequence). The CDR3 is CAWGRARSSYNEQFF. The CDR3 DNA reads TGTGCTTGGGGCAGGGCTAGGAGCTCCTACAATGAGCAGTTCTTC. Looking up the rest from reference TRBV30 and TRBJ2-1 gives the full variable domain: SQTIHQWPATLVQPVGSPLSLECTVEGTSNPNLYWYRQAAGRGLQLLFYSVGIGQISSEVPQNLSASRPQDRQFILSSKKLLLSDSGFYLCAWGRARSSYNEQFFGPGTRLTVL.

This clonotype was found many times. The V gene is TRBV20-1, the J gene TRBJ2-1; 10 bases are shared with TRBD2. In germline, CDR1 is DFQATT, CDR2 SNEGSKA (reference sequence). The CDR3 is made up of 16 amino acids. After removal of 1 base from V and 8 bases from J, the junction contained 11 bases not matched to a gene. In DNA form, the CDR3 reads TGCAGTGCTAGAGCCCTGGAGAGCGGGAGGGATCATGAGCAGTTCTTC. It encodes CSARALESGRDHEQFF.

This clonotype was recorded many times. V is TRBV5-6 and J is TRBJ2-7; either TRBD1 or TRBD2 may supply D (6 bases each). V was trimmed by 1 base and J by 1 base, leaving 15 bases between them. CDR1 and CDR2 (germline): SGHDT, YYEEEE. The CDR3 length is 16 residues. The CDR3 region is CASSLSEGGRSYEQYF. The DNA for the CDR3 is TGTGCCAGCAGCTTGTCCGAGGGGGGCCGGTCCTACGAGCAGTACTTC.

This clonotype has ten or more counts. The chain joins TRBV12-3 or TRBV12-4 to TRBJ2-3; D is uncertain. This CDR3 comprises 19 residues. Trimming stripped 3 bases from V and 1 base from J, with 23 bases between. CDR3 in amino acids: CASSFKDGRRRRRTDTQYF. The CDR3, as DNA: TGTGCCAGCAGTTTTAAGGACGGCAGGCGGAGACGGCGCACAGATACGCAGTATTTT.

This clonotype was counted many times. The genes are TRBV20-1 and TRBJ1-5; D is ambiguous. CDR1 is DFQATT and CDR2 is SNEGSKA in the germline V gene (reference sequence). V lost 6 bases to trimming and J lost 3 bases, with 12 bases between them. This CDR3 has 13 amino acids. The CDR3 region is CSAQDGINQPQHF. CDR3 DNA sequence: TGCAGTGCGCAGGACGGGATCAATCAGCCCCAGCATTTT.

At least ten counts were recorded for this clonotype. The V gene is TRBV3-1, the J gene TRBJ2-5; 7 positions agree with TRBD2. The CDR3 runs to 15 residues. Germline values: CDR1 LGHDT, CDR2 YNNKEL (reference sequence). Germline trimming cut 0 bases from V and 7 bases from J; bases unmatched to any gene: 8. CDR3 protein: CASSQEGSGMGTQYF. The CDR3 region has the DNA TGTGCCAGCAGCCAAGAAGGGAGCGGGATGGGGACCCAGTACTTC.

The sample holds many counts of this clonotype. The chain is built from TRBV10-3 and TRBJ2-1, with 13 bases matching TRBD2. The germline V gene has CDR1 ENHRY and CDR2 SYGVKD. CDR3 length: 16 amino acids. The trim removed 6 bases at V and 7 bases at J, leaving 9 bases unmatched. The CDR3, as DNA: TGTGCCATCAGCCCGAGGGGACTAGCGGGATCGAATGAGCAGTTCTTC. The encoded protein is CAISPRGLAGSNEQFF.

This clonotype was seen repeatedly, ten times or more. The gene calls are TRBV28 and TRBJ1-1; D perhaps matches TRBD1 (6 bases). V was pared by 3 bases and J by 9 bases, with 11 bases between. This CDR3 comprises 12 residues. Germline V CDR1 and CDR2: MDHEN, SYDVKM. The CDR3 is CASSLRDNQAFF. CDR3 DNA: TGTGCCAGCAGTTTGAGGGACAATCAAGCTTTCTTT.

This clonotype was counted a few times. J is TRBJ1-2 and V is TRBV20-1; the match to TRBD1 covers 8 bases. The CDR3 contains 15 residues. Unmatched junction bases numbered 14, after V lost 4 bases and J lost 7 bases. In germline, CDR1 is DFQATT, CDR2 SNEGSKA (reference sequence). In DNA form, the CDR3 reads TGCAGTGCTACGCACAACAGGGGGTTCTTCGGTGGCTACACCTTC. This gives the protein CSATHNRGFFGGYTF.

This sequence joins TRBV10-1 and TRBJ2-2; D is possibly TRBD1 (5 bases). CDR3 length: 14 amino acids. The germline CDR1 and CDR2 sequences are WNHNN and SYGVQD (reference sequence). V gave up 3 bases and J gave up 5 bases, with 10 bases separating them. CDR3 nucleotide sequence: TGCGCCAGCAGTGAAGGCAGGGAAACCGGGGAGCTGTTTTTT. Its protein product is CASSEGRETGELFF.

This clonotype came up many times. The genes are TRBV7-3 and TRBJ2-1; D assignment may be TRBD1 or TRBD2 (5 bases each). V was cut by 5 bases and J by 9 bases, with 20 bases left in between. This CDR3 region has 15 residues. Germline CDR1 is SGHTA and CDR2 is FQGTGA. CDR3 protein: CASSPPGTPGPEQFF. In DNA form, the CDR3 reads TGTGCCAGCAGCCCACCCGGGACCCCCGGGCCTGAGCAGTTCTTC.

This clonotype was detected many times. This sequence joins TRBV28 and TRBJ2-7; 8 nucleotides agree with TRBD2. The CDR3 has 15 amino acids. From germline, CDR1 is MDHEN and CDR2 SYDVKM. The trim removed 4 bases at V and 2 bases at J, leaving 7 bases unmatched. CDR3 sequence: CASSSPGRETYEQYF. As DNA, the CDR3 is TGTGCCAGCAGTTCCCCCGGGAGGGAAACCTACGAGCAGTACTTC.

The table lists this clonotype with a few counts. V gene TRBV4-2 combines with J gene TRBJ1-6; the match to TRBD1 covers 7 bases. The V segment lost 4 bases and the J segment 7 bases; nucleotides outside the gene matches: 7. Germline V gene data show CDR1 as LGHNA and CDR2 as YNFKEQ. This CDR3 has 15 residues. CDR3 bases: TGTGCCAGCAGCCCACAACAGGGGTCAAATTCACCCCTCCACTTT. It is translated as CASSPQQGSNSPLHF.

This clonotype occurred many times. This rearrangement joins TRBV27 to TRBJ2-5, with D hard to call. This CDR3 has 14 residues. V was shortened by 6 bases and J by 5 bases, with 16 bases between the two germline ends. CDR1 and CDR2 (germline): MNHEY, SMNVEV (reference sequence). The CDR3 DNA is TGTGCCAGCAGCCAGCCGTGGGCGAGTGAGACCCAGTACTTC. This gives the protein CASSQPWASETQYF.

As concerns this clonotype: This may come from a read error, since a much larger clone is one base off. Here the CDR3 reads CASSMGGSTEAFF. CDR3 sequence (DNA): TGTGCCAGTAGTATGGGGGGGAGCACTGAAGCTTTCTTT. The V call is TRBV19, the J call TRBJ1-1; the D gene is possibly TRBD1 (5 bases). The ends were cut back, 3 bases at V and 4 bases at J, with 9 bases in the middle. Looked up from germline, CDR1 is LNHDA and CDR2 is SQIVND (reference sequence). There are 13 residues in the CDR3.

There are many counts of this clonotype. CDR3 DNA: TGCAGTGCTAAAACAGGGGGCTTGAGCAATCAGCCCCAGCATTTT. Protein sequence: CSAKTGGLSNQPQHF. The chain employs TRBV20-1 and TRBJ1-5; 9 positions match TRBD1. The CDR3 covers 15 residues. V was clipped by 4 bases and J by 1 base; unmatched bases: 5. The germline V gene has CDR1 DFQATT and CDR2 SNEGSKA (reference sequence).

This clonotype has a count of ten or more. The V call is TRBV10-3, the J call TRBJ1-6; D is unclear. V lost 0 bases and J 10 bases, leaving 22 bases between the germline ends. The V gene's germline CDR1 is ENHRY and CDR2 SYGVKD. There are 18 residues in the CDR3. CDR3 region: CAISESTVSNLRNSPLHF. DNA of the CDR3: TGTGCCATCAGTGAGTCAACGGTATCGAACCTTCGTAACTCACCCCTCCACTTT.

This clonotype turned up a few times. The chain employs TRBV5-4 and TRBJ2-5; 12 bases align to TRBD1. The CDR3 sequence is 16 residues long. V was pared by 3 bases and J by 1 base, with 4 bases of the junction left unmatched. Germline V gives CDR1 SGHNT, CDR2 YYREEE (reference sequence). As DNA, the CDR3 is TGTGCCAGCAGCTCGGGACAGGGGGCGCGCCAAGAGACCCAGTACTTC. Its protein product is CASSSGQGARQETQYF. Based on the CDR3 plus reference TRBV5-4 and TRBJ2-5, the full variable domain is ETGVTQSPTHLIKTRGQQVTLRCSSQSGHNTVSWYQQALGQGPQFIFQYYREEENGRGNFPPRFSGLQFPNYSSELNVNALELDDSALYLCASSSGQGARQETQYFGPGTRLLVL.

This clonotype was seen repeatedly, ten times or more. J is TRBJ2-3 and V is TRBV6-6; TRBD2 aligns across 7 bases. CDR3 length: 13 amino acids. The germline V gene encodes CDR1 MNHNY and CDR2 SVGAGI (reference sequence). V was clipped by 0 bases and J by 6 bases; unmatched bases: 0. In DNA, the CDR3 is TGTGCCAGCAGTTACTCCGGGGGGGATACGCAGTATTTT. As protein: CASSYSGGDTQYF.

This clonotype was counted ten times or more. This chain uses TRBV24-1 with TRBJ2-1, with a possible D match to TRBD2 (6 bases). The CDR3 extends over 14 amino acids. CDR1 and CDR2 from the germline V gene are KGHDR and SFDVKD. Trimming took off 3 bases at V and 6 bases at J, with 11 bases between the two ends. CDR3 nucleotide sequence: TGTGCCACCAGTGATAGGTACGGGGGCAATGAGCAGTTCTTC. The encoded protein is CATSDRYGGNEQFF.

This clonotype came up many times. The chain combines TRBV7-8 with TRBJ1-1; no clear D. CDR1 and CDR2 from the germline V gene are SGHVS and FQNEAQ. This CDR3 comprises 14 residues. V lost 1 base and J 3 bases, leaving 9 bases between the germline ends. The CDR3 spells CASSLDPGDTEAFF. Written as DNA, the CDR3 is TGTGCCAGCAGCTTAGACCCGGGTGACACTGAAGCTTTCTTT.